This TCR beta chain was recovered during a study of CXCR3-negative and CXCR3-positive naive CD8 T cells. General observations from the study: Naive cells positive for CXCR3 carried more hydrophobic TRB CDR3s than CXCR3-negative ones.

A word on this clonotype: Its antigen is not identified.

UMI labels and 5' RACE were used to prepare the TRB cDNA libraries. TCRdb re-analyzed the 5' RACE reads; it lists each CDR3 protein once, without DNA. This sample's clone table lists tens of thousands of distinct CDR3 sequences. CDR1 and CDR2 (germline): LGHDT, YNNKEL (reference sequence). This CDR3 is 18 amino acids long. The sequenced sample consisted of naive CXCR3+ CD8+ T cells from blood. Documented subset: CD45RO-CCR7+CD27+CD95- naive CD8+ T cells expressing CXCR3 (TNR3+). V and J are TRBV3-1 and TRBJ1-6; as DNA is missing, the TRBD1 call by TCRdb cannot be tested. The receptor's source is a human donor in good health. Some clones in this sample may be carry-over from other donors' samples. CDR3 amino acids: CASSQRTYRGFYNSPLHF. Full variable domain (rest looked up from reference TRBV3-1 and TRBJ1-6): DTAVSQTPKYLVTQMGNDKSIKCEQNLGHDTMYWYKQDSKKFLKIMFSYNNKELIINETVPNRFSPKSPDKAHLNLHINSLELGDSAVYFCASSQRTYRGFYNSPLHFGNGTRLTVT.